This TCR beta chain was recorded in a study of early T cells in non-severe SARS-CoV-2 infection. Overall study context: The authors sequenced bulk RNA from unsorted whole blood, leaving chains unpaired.

Worth noting for this clonotype: Its target is unknown.

This CDR3 region has 15 residues. Trimming took 2 bases from V and 4 from J, leaving 11 bases between them. Germline CDR1 and CDR2: SGHAT and FQDESV (reference sequence). Points from the study as a whole: Matching against VDJdb likely underestimated virus-specific expansions, favoring anti-spike CD8.

Each single cDNA molecule received a unique molecular identifier. TCRdb used MiXCR to reprocess the 5' RACE reads, holding one entry per CDR3 protein. The repertoire holds 68,000 or so distinct CDR3 sequences, with 12% as singletons. J is TRBJ2-2 and V is TRBV11-1; no firm D call. The receptor was isolated from an adult who was a healthcare worker with PCR-confirmed SARS-CoV-2 infection or an uninfected control (not recorded which). The specimen was whole blood. CDR3 sequence reads: CASSLKVSSTGELFF. CDR3 bases: TGTGCCAGCAGCTTAAAAGTCTCGAGCACCGGGGAGCTGTTTTTT.